This T cell receptor beta chain was profiled in a study of CD8+CD57+ T cells in acquired aplastic anemia. Study summary: The DNA of sorted CD4+ and CD8+ cells averaged around 3 ug.

The study profiled TCR beta VDJ and CDR3 using genomic DNA as template. MiXCR, applied by TCRdb to the reads, yields one record per CDR3 protein. Altogether 250,000 to 300,000 distinct CDR3 sequences are present, roughly 50% being singletons, with the ten largest covering 8%. This clonotype appeared many times. Its target is not known. CDR3 size: 16 residues. J gave up 4 bases and V 3 bases, and 8 bases lay outside the gene matches. CDR1 is DFQATT and CDR2 is SNEGSKA in the germline V gene (reference sequence). Study-level points and caveats: Statistical testing detected no significant gap in CD8+ Simpson's diversity between patients and controls. Some 30 was the count of CD8+ CDR3 sequences that patients shared with controls.

Sequenced input: sorted CD4+, CD8+, or CD8+CD57+ T cells (not recorded which) from PBMCs. V and J are TRBV20-1 and TRBJ2-3; TRBD2 matches 12 bases. This sequence originates from a human donor with severe aplastic anemia or a healthy control (not recorded which). The CDR3 region has the DNA TGCAGTGCTAGTGGGCTAGCGGGGGGGTCGGCAGATACGCAGTATTTT. Translating gives CSASGLAGGSADTQYF.